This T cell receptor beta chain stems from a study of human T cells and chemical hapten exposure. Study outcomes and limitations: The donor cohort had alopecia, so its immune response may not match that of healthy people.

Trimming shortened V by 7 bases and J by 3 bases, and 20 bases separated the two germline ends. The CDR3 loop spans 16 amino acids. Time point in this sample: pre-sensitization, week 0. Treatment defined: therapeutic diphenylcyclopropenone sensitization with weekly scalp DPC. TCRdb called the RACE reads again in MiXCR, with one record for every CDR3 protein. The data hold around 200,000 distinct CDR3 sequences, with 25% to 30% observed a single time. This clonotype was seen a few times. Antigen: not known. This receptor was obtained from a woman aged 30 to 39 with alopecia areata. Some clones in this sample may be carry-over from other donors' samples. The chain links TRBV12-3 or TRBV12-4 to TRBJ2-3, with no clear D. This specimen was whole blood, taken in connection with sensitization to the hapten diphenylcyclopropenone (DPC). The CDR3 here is CASTPHGTLRTDTQYF. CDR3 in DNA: TGTGCCAGCACCCCCCATGGCACCTTACGAACAGATACGCAGTATTTT.